This paragraph covers one T cell receptor (beta chain) sequence. Its antigen is undetermined. Germline V gives CDR1 GTSNPN, CDR2 SVGIG (reference sequence). Trimming stripped 2 bases from V and 2 bases from J, with 12 bases between. The CDR3 loop spans 14 amino acids. Sequencing targeted expressed TCRB transcripts, as all isolated RNA had been reverse transcribed. The assay was immunoSEQ multiplex PCR, and TCRdb's table has in-frame clones only and misses some. Here the sample spans 600,000 to 700,000 clones, roughly 12% being singletons. The data stem from a study of beta chain features in type 1 diabetes. Whole-study findings and limits: Across all four CD4+ subsets, people with type 1 diabetes showed modestly shorter TCRB CDR3s. More deletions and fewer insertions at VDJ junctions were found in patients with type 1 diabetes.

The sample was naive CD4+ T cells from blood. V usage is TRBV30 and J usage is TRBJ1-2; a possible D gene is TRBD1 (6 bases). The clonotype comes from a man aged 25-45 years with type 1 diabetes. The DNA for the CDR3 is TGTGCCTGGAGTTCAAAACAGGGCAACTATGGCTACACCTTC. This codes for CAWSSKQGNYGYTF.